This TCR beta chain stems from a study of control samples from healthy donors and cancer patients. Per the germline V gene, CDR1 is MNHEY and CDR2 is SVGEGT. J was trimmed by 3 bases and V by 2 bases; bases with no gene match: 2. The CDR3 length is 14 residues. Libraries were prepared by immunoSEQ multiplex PCR; TCRdb keeps only in-frame clonotypes and omits some of them. The sample yields under 200,000 clones, around 96% seen once. Sequencing input: blood. This sequence was found in a woman aged 40 to 50 in good health. V and J are TRBV6-2 or TRBV6-3 and TRBJ2-7, with TRBD1 matching over 9 bases. DNA for the CDR3: TGTGCCAGCAGTTACACGGACAGGGGCTACGAGCAGTACTTC. The encoded protein is CASSYTDRGYEQYF.